These 14 T cell receptor beta chains were all obtained from the same sample, sequenced in a study of T cells in localized non-small cell lung cancer. Only in-frame clones appear in the TCRdb table, and some are missing; sequencing was by immunoSEQ multiplex PCR. The table lists about 82,000 clones, about three quarters of them singletons. This specimen was PBMCs, taken before any cancer treatment. The source of these receptors is a man between 40 and 69 years old with stage II squamous cell lung carcinoma.

This chain links TRBV30 with TRBJ2-3; 10 positions match TRBD2. Germline V gene data show CDR1 as GTSNPN and CDR2 as SVGIG (reference sequence). The CDR3 consists of 13 residues. The ends lost 2 bases at V and 5 bases at J; junction bases unmatched: 1. CDR3 coding DNA: TGTGCCTGGAGTAGGACTAGCGGAGATACGCAGTATTTT. Translated, it gives CAWSRTSGDTQYF.

The genes are TRBV11-2 and TRBJ2-5, with D tentatively TRBD1 (6 bases). The V end lost 4 bases, the J end lost 5 bases, and 14 bases lay between the germline ends. The V gene's germline CDR1 is SGHAT and CDR2 FQNNGV. This CDR3 comprises 14 residues. The CDR3 DNA reads as TGTGCCAGCAGCTCGCGGACAGCACGGGAGACCCAGTACTTC. Its protein product is CASSSRTARETQYF. Full variable domain (remainder filled in from reference TRBV11-2 and TRBJ2-5): EAGVAQSPRYKIIEKRQSVAFWCNPISGHATLYWYQQILGQGPKLLIQFQNNGVVDDSQLPKDRFSAERLKGVDSTLKIQPAKLEDSAVYLCASSSRTARETQYFGPGTRLLVL.

This sequence joins TRBV6-5 and TRBJ2-3; 13 bases align to TRBD2. Trimming took 10 bases from V and 6 from J; bases not matched to a gene: 4. Germline lookup yields CDR1 MNHEY and CDR2 SVGAGI. CDR3 length: 13 residues. The CDR3 loop reads CATQLAGGDTQYF. The CDR3 nucleotides read TGTGCCACCCAACTAGCGGGGGGGGATACGCAGTATTTT.

The rearrangement uses TRBV4-2 and TRBJ2-1; TRBD1 is a possible D gene (5 bases). Trimming removed 0 bases at V and 3 bases at J, with 15 bases between. CDR1 LGHNA and CDR2 YNFKEQ come from the germline V gene. There are 17 residues in the CDR3. CDR3 sequence reads: CASSQDSPGSLYNEQFF. In DNA, the CDR3 is TGTGCCAGCAGCCAAGATTCCCCAGGGTCCCTCTACAATGAGCAGTTCTTC.

V usage is TRBV29-1 and J usage is TRBJ1-3; D unclear. CDR3 length: 13 amino acids. From germline, CDR1 is SQVTM and CDR2 ANQGSEA. Between the trimmed V and J ends, which lost 4 bases and 0 bases, there was a span of 7 bases. Here the CDR3 reads CSVAHASGNTIYF. CDR3 DNA: TGCAGCGTTGCCCACGCCTCTGGAAACACCATATATTTT.

The chain uses TRBV2 and TRBJ2-5; no definite D call. CDR3 length: 11 amino acids. Per germline, CDR1 SNHLY and CDR2 FYNNEI. V lost 6 bases and J lost 2, with 4 bases in between. The DNA of the CDR3 is TGTGCCAGCAGACAGCAAGAGACCCAGTACTTC. Protein sequence: CASRQQETQYF.

V and J are TRBV30 and TRBJ2-7; D is ambiguous. V lost 0 bases, J lost 7 bases, and 13 bases lay in between. This CDR3 contains 13 residues. The germline V gene has CDR1 GTSNPN and CDR2 SVGIG (reference sequence). The CDR3 spells CAWSVGPQREQYF. Here the CDR3 DNA reads TGTGCCTGGAGTGTCGGCCCCCAGAGGGAGCAGTACTTC.

This clone appeared a single time. The genes are TRBV9 and TRBJ2-1; 11 bases agree with TRBD2. This CDR3 comprises 17 residues. Looked up from germline, CDR1 is SGDLS and CDR2 is YYNGEE. The V segment lost 4 bases and the J segment 1 base; nucleotides outside the gene matches: 7. The CDR3 bases are TGTGCCAGCAGCCCACAGGGGACTAGCGGATCCTACAATGAGCAGTTCTTC. Translation gives CASSPQGTSGSYNEQFF. The complete variable domain, with remaining parts taken from reference TRBV9 and TRBJ2-1, reads DSGVTQTPKHLITATGQRVTLRCSPRSGDLSVYWYQQSLDQGLQFLIQYYNGEERAKGNILERFSAQQFPDLHSELNLSSLELGDSALYFCASSPQGTSGSYNEQFFGPGTRLTVL.

This clone came up once. The chain recombines TRBV7-9 with TRBJ2-1; D call uncertain. The CDR3 length is 11 residues. Germline V gene lookup returns CDR1 SEHNR and CDR2 FQNEAQ (reference sequence). V was clipped by 6 bases and J by 8 bases, with 8 bases between them. CDR3 region: CASSSLYEQFF. The CDR3 DNA sequence: TGTGCCAGCAGTTCCCTGTATGAGCAGTTCTTC.

This chain uses TRBV7-9 with TRBJ2-7; 7 bases line up with TRBD1. The CDR3 extends over 14 amino acids. Germline CDR1 is SEHNR and CDR2 is FQNEAQ (reference sequence). V shed 5 bases, J shed 2 bases, and the junction held 6 bases outside the gene matches. The CDR3 region is CASSADRATYEQYF. The DNA for the CDR3 is TGTGCCAGCAGCGCAGACAGGGCAACCTACGAGCAGTACTTC.

In its sample, this clone was seen a few times. This chain uses TRBV7-9 with TRBJ1-6; possible D gene TRBD1, 6 bases. Germline lookup yields CDR1 SEHNR and CDR2 FQNEAQ (reference sequence). The V gene lost 3 bases and the J gene lost 7 bases, with 16 bases spanning the gap. CDR3 length: 16 amino acids. CDR3 amino acids: CASSLALLGGNSPLHF. Here the CDR3 DNA reads TGTGCCAGCAGCTTGGCCCTCCTCGGGGGCAATTCACCCCTCCACTTT.

This clone showed up just once. V is TRBV5-4 and J is TRBJ1-6; D ambiguous. The length of the CDR3 is 14 residues. Germline values: CDR1 SGHNT, CDR2 YYREEE (reference sequence). The germline V and J ends were trimmed by 1 base and 5 bases, with 7 bases remaining between them. The CDR3 loop reads CASSLLGDNSPLHF. In DNA form, the CDR3 reads TGTGCCAGCAGCTTGCTGGGAGATAATTCACCCCTCCACTTT.

The chain joins TRBV5-5 to TRBJ1-4, with D possibly TRBD1 on 6 matching bases. Germline CDR1 SGHKS, CDR2 YYEKEE (reference sequence). This CDR3 region has 14 residues. V dropped 4 bases and J dropped 7 bases, with 14 bases sitting between them. CDR3 in DNA: TGTGCCAGCAGCGAGGGGGAAATGGGTGAAAAACTGTTTTTT. This gives the protein CASSEGEMGEKLFF.

This clone was seen only once. This sequence joins TRBV19 and TRBJ2-1, with TRBD1 matching 9 bases. From germline, CDR1 is LNHDA and CDR2 SQIVND (reference sequence). This CDR3 region has 14 residues. With 5 bases clipped from V and 8 bases from J, the junction kept 7 bases outside the gene matches. The DNA of the CDR3 is TGTGCCAGTAGTTGGGGGACAGGGAACGATGAGCAGTTCTTC. Its protein product is CASSWGTGNDEQFF.